These 22 T cell receptor beta chains were all obtained from the same sample, sequenced in a study of post-analysis software for immune sequencing data. Study-level points and caveats: In patients, about five TRBV segments were more frequent than in controls, with TRBV5-6, TRBV5-1 and TRBV20-1 among them.

Unique molecular identifiers were carried by the TCR beta cDNA libraries. TCRdb reanalysed the PCR reads using MiXCR and keeps one entry per CDR3 protein. Of just over 250,000 distinct CDR3 sequences in the sample, 30% to 45% were seen once. These receptors have no known antigen. Sequenced sample: blood. These receptors originate from a girl aged 5 to 17 with multiple sclerosis.

This clonotype was counted a few times. The chain employs TRBV7-2 and TRBJ1-4, with D maybe TRBD1 (5 bases). CDR1 is SGHTA and CDR2 is FQGNSA in the germline V gene. This CDR3 comprises 13 residues. The V and J ends lost 7 bases and 10 bases respectively, with 16 bases between them. For the CDR3, the DNA is TGTGCCAGCAATTCGCCGGGGGGGGGAAAACTGTTTTTT. This encodes CASNSPGGGKLFF.

Only one count was recorded for this clonotype. Given a much more abundant clone one base away, this may be a read error. CDR3 amino acids: CASRWGGAGTEAFF. CDR3 DNA: TGTGCCAGCAGGTGGGGCGGGGCGGGCACTGAAGCTTTCTTT. The V gene is TRBV27, the J gene TRBJ1-1; TRBD1 is a possible D gene (5 bases). The CDR3 has 14 residues. The V end was cut by 6 bases, the J end by 4 bases, with 15 bases between. Germline V gene sequence: CDR1 MNHEY, CDR2 SMNVEV (reference sequence).

In its sample, this clonotype was seen a few times. This may be a read error, as it is one base from a much larger clone. The chain joins TRBV7-2 to TRBJ2-1; tentatively, D is TRBD2 (5 bases). The J call may be mistaken, given a closer DNA end match to TRBJ2-7. The germline CDR1 and CDR2 sequences are SGHTA and FQGNSA. This CDR3 has 16 amino acids. The CDR3 here is CASSPRAGGSYNEQYF. The CDR3, as DNA: TGTGCCAGCAGCCCCCGGGCCGGAGGCTCCTACAATGAGCAGTACTTC.

This chain links TRBV7-3 with TRBJ1-1; D is unclear. Germline-derived CDR1 and CDR2 are SGHTA and FQGTGA. This CDR3 has 14 residues. V was cut by 0 bases and J by 5 bases, with 10 bases left in between. The CDR3 DNA is TGTGCCAGCAGCTTAACCCCGGGCGGTACTGAAGCTTTCTTT. Its translation is CASSLTPGGTEAFF. Full variable domain (outside the CDR3, taken from reference TRBV7-3 and TRBJ1-1): GAGVSQTPSNKVTEKGKYVELRCDPISGHTALYWYRQSLGQGPEFLIYFQGTGAADDSGLPNDRFFAVRPEGSVSTLKIQRTERGDSAVYLCASSLTPGGTEAFFGQGTRLTVV.

This clonotype was detected ten times or more. The V gene is TRBV29-1, the J gene TRBJ1-2; D is possibly TRBD1 (6 bases). V lost 6 bases and J lost 6, with 23 bases in between. Germline V gene sequence: CDR1 SQVTM, CDR2 ANQGSEA. This CDR3 contains 15 residues. CDR3 region: CSVAVAGAGFDGYTF. The CDR3 nucleotides are TGCAGCGTCGCCGTCGCAGGGGCTGGGTTTGATGGCTACACCTTC.

The CDR3 loop reads CATSPTGGLTGELFF. CDR3 nucleotide sequence: TGTGCCACCTCCCCTACGGGAGGGCTCACCGGGGAGCTGTTTTTT. V is TRBV6-5 and J is TRBJ2-2; 8 bases are shared with TRBD2. V shed 10 bases and J 4 bases; nucleotides not matched to a gene: 11. Germline CDR1 and CDR2: MNHEY and SVGAGI. The CDR3 is made up of 15 amino acids.

This rearrangement joins TRBV7-9 to TRBJ2-7, with D perhaps TRBD1 (5 bases). Germline V gene sequence: CDR1 SEHNR, CDR2 FQNEAQ (reference sequence). The CDR3 is 14 amino acids. Trimming took off 8 bases at V and 3 bases at J, with 17 bases between the two ends. The CDR3 bases are TGTGCCAGCTCACAGTCGTGGGGCAGCTACGAGCAGTACTTC. It is translated as CASSQSWGSYEQYF.

This clonotype was found many times. The V and J genes are TRBV20-1 and TRBJ2-3, with 12 positions matching TRBD2. Trimming at V came to 0 bases and at J to 0 bases, leaving 10 bases not matched to a gene. Germline CDR1 is DFQATT and CDR2 is SNEGSKA (reference sequence). The CDR3 has 19 amino acids. The CDR3, as DNA: TGCAGTGCTAGAGAAACCGGGACTAGCGGGTTAGGGAGCACAGATACGCAGTATTTT. It yields the protein CSARETGTSGLGSTDTQYF.

This clonotype was counted ten times or more. The chain carries TRBV20-1 and TRBJ2-3; 11 nucleotides align to TRBD2. The CDR3 runs to 15 residues. Losses at the gene ends were 1 base for V and 11 bases for J; bases not matched to a gene: 11. Germline V gene data show CDR1 as DFQATT and CDR2 as SNEGSKA (reference sequence). The CDR3, as DNA: TGCAGTGCTAGAGTTGTAGCGGGGGGGCCCGGGTTGCAGTATTTT. Amino acids: CSARVVAGGPGLQYF.

This clonotype was recorded at least ten times. This chain connects TRBV5-1 to TRBJ2-2; D gene unclear. The CDR3 has 16 residues. V lost 3 bases to trimming and J lost 0 bases, with 12 bases between them. CDR1 is SGHRS and CDR2 is YFSETQ in the germline V gene. CDR3 in DNA: TGCGCCAGCAGCTGGACGGGCGAAGCGAACACCGGGGAGCTGTTTTTT. It yields the protein CASSWTGEANTGELFF.

With regard to this clonotype: Possible read error: a much larger clone is one base away. The chain combines TRBV7-9 with TRBJ2-1; perhaps D is TRBD1 or TRBD2 (5 bases each). This CDR3 is built from 13 residues. The germline CDR1 and CDR2 sequences are SEHNR and FQNEAQ (reference sequence). CDR3 sequence reads: CAGSLDQGAEQFF. For the CDR3, the DNA is TGTGCCGGCAGCTTAGATCAGGGAGCCGAGCAGTTCTTC.

As DNA, the CDR3 is TGTGCCAGCAGTTTGCCCCAAAGCGAGACCCAGTACTTC. Protein: CASSLPQSETQYF. The V call is TRBV6-5, the J call TRBJ2-5; no definite D call. V dropped 4 bases and J dropped 5 bases, with 11 bases sitting between them. The CDR3 has 13 residues. Germline V lookup: CDR1 MNHEY, CDR2 SVGAGI.

This clonotype showed up many times. The chain uses TRBV12-3 or TRBV12-4 and TRBJ1-2; 10 positions agree with TRBD1. The V segment lost 6 bases and the J segment 7 bases; nucleotides outside the gene matches: 11. The CDR3 runs to 15 residues. CDR3 sequence (DNA): TGTGCCAGCAGAGCTGACAGGGGGCAGGGGCTTGGCTACACCTTC. The encoded protein is CASRADRGQGLGYTF.

V gene TRBV20-1 combines with J gene TRBJ1-6; possible D gene TRBD1, 5 bases. CDR1 DFQATT and CDR2 SNEGSKA come from the germline V gene (reference sequence). This CDR3 has 15 amino acids. V lost 1 base and J lost 9, with 16 bases in between. CDR3 sequence: CSARVDRRNRSPLHF. In nucleotides, the CDR3 is TGCAGTGCTAGAGTTGACAGACGAAACCGTTCACCCCTCCACTTT.

This rearrangement joins TRBV7-9 to TRBJ2-3; TRBD2 might be the D (6 bases). V was pared by 1 base and J by 0 bases, with 20 bases between. The CDR3 covers 19 residues. Germline assignment: CDR1 SEHNR and CDR2 FQNEAQ (reference sequence). The CDR3 spells CASSLGSIGRNPSTDTQYF. The DNA of the CDR3 is TGTGCCAGCAGCTTAGGCTCTATCGGGAGAAACCCTAGCACAGATACGCAGTATTTT.

This clonotype was seen many times. The CDR3 DNA reads TGTGCCAGCAGCGGACTAGCGGGGGCCACAGATACGCAGTATTTT. Encoded protein: CASSGLAGATDTQYF. The genes are TRBV11-2 and TRBJ2-3; 13 nucleotides align to TRBD2. V trimming: 5 bases; J trimming: 2 bases; junction bases outside the gene matches: 1. The CDR3 extends over 15 amino acids. Germline CDR1 is SGHAT and CDR2 is FQNNGV.

This clonotype has a handful of counts. An end of the junction differs from the germline gene, which may be a read error. The CDR3 reads CASSIRDRTQEAQYF. In nucleotides, the CDR3 is TGTGCCAGCAGCATAAGGGACAGAACACAAGAGGCCCAGTACTTC. This chain links TRBV5-5 with TRBJ2-5, with 7 bases aligning to TRBD1. The V gene's germline CDR1 is SGHKS and CDR2 YYEKEE (reference sequence). The CDR3 length is 15 residues.

The table lists this clonotype with many counts. This sequence joins TRBV11-2 and TRBJ2-3, with D perhaps TRBD1 (7 bases). CDR1 is SGHAT and CDR2 is FQNNGV in the germline V gene. V was pared by 5 bases and J by 1 base, with 13 bases between. CDR3 length: 15 amino acids. The chain's CDR3 is CASSPQGGRTDTQYF. CDR3 DNA: TGTGCCAGCAGCCCCCAGGGGGGCCGCACAGATACGCAGTATTTT.

This clonotype was recorded a few times. This sequence joins TRBV15 and TRBJ1-1, with a possible D match to TRBD1 (6 bases). Trimming took off 0 bases at V and 4 bases at J, with 18 bases between the two ends. The CDR3 sequence is 17 residues long. Germline V gene lookup returns CDR1 LNHNV and CDR2 YYDKDF (reference sequence). The CDR3 sequence: CATSRDTGLGPSTEAFF. The CDR3 nucleotides are TGTGCCACCAGCAGAGACACAGGGTTAGGACCTAGCACTGAAGCTTTCTTT.

Only one count was recorded for this clonotype. V usage is TRBV7-8 and J usage is TRBJ2-1; possible D gene TRBD1, 6 bases. The germline V and J ends were trimmed by 6 bases and 1 base, with 13 bases remaining between them. The CDR3 consists of 15 residues. Germline V gene sequence: CDR1 SGHVS, CDR2 FQNEAQ. The CDR3 sequence is CASSHLRGSYNEQFF. The CDR3 bases are TGTGCCAGCAGTCACCTCAGGGGATCCTACAATGAGCAGTTCTTC.

This clonotype was seen a handful of times. The chain has TRBV10-3 and TRBJ2-7; D unresolved. The CDR3 spans 15 residues. The germline V and J ends were trimmed by 5 bases and 1 base, with 15 bases remaining between them. CDR1 is ENHRY, CDR2 SYGVKD, per germline. CDR3 region: CAISPTIALSYEQYF. The CDR3 region has the DNA TGTGCCATCAGTCCCACTATCGCTCTTTCCTACGAGCAGTACTTC.

This clonotype was counted at least ten times. The chain joins TRBV6-1 to TRBJ2-3; tentatively, D is TRBD2 (6 bases). The V end lost 1 base, the J end lost 10 bases, and 21 bases lay between the germline ends. This CDR3 is built from 16 residues. The germline gives CDR1 MNHNS, CDR2 SASEGT. The CDR3 region has the DNA TGTGCCAGCAGTGAAGGACGGCTAGCGCCCCGCTCGGCGCAGTATTTT. Translation gives CASSEGRLAPRSAQYF.